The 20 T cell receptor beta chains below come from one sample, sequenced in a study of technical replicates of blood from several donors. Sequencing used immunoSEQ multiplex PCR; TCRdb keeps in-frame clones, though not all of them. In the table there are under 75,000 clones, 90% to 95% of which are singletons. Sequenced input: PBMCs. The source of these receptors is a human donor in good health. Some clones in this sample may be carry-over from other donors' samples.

The CDR3 bases are TGCGCCAGCAGCCAAGAATCCGCAGCGGGGGGGCCGGTTGAGACCCAGTACTTC. Its translation: CASSQESAAGGPVETQYF. The chain uses TRBV4-1 and TRBJ2-5; 10 bases agree with TRBD2. The CDR3 spans 18 residues. The junction had 12 bases not matched to a gene; V was cut back by 0 bases and J by 5 bases. Germline lookup yields CDR1 MGHRA and CDR2 YSYEKL.

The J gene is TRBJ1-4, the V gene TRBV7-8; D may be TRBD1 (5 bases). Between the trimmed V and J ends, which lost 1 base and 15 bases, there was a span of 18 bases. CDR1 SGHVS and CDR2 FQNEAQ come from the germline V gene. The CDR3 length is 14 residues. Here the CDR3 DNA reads TGTGCCAGCAGCTTAGGGTCGGGGGAGAGGCTTGTGTTTTTT. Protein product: CASSLGSGERLVFF. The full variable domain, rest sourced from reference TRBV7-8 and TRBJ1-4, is GAGVSQSPRYKVAKRGQDVALRCDPISGHVSLFWYQQALGQGPEFLTYFQNEAQLDKSGLPSDRFFAERPEGSVSTLKIQRTQQEDSAVYLCASSLGSGERLVFFGSGTQLSVL.

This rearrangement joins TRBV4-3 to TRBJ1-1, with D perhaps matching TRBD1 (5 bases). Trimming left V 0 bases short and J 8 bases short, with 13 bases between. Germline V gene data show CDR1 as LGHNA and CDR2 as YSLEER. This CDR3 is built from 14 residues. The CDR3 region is CASSQDLGGREAFF. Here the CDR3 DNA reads TGCGCCAGCAGCCAAGATCTTGGGGGGAGGGAAGCTTTCTTT.

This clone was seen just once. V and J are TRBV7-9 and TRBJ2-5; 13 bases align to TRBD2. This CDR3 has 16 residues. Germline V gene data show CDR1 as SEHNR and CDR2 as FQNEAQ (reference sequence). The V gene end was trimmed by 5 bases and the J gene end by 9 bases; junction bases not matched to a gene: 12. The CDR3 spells CASSTGLAGTPWAQYF. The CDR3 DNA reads TGTGCCAGCAGCACGGGACTAGCGGGGACCCCATGGGCCCAGTACTTC. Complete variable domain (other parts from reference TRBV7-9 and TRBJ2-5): DTGVSQNPRHKITKRGQNVTFRCDPISEHNRLYWYRQTLGQGPEFLTYFQNEAQLEKSRLLSDRFSAERPKGSFSTLEIQRTEQGDSAMYLCASSTGLAGTPWAQYFGPGTRLLVL.

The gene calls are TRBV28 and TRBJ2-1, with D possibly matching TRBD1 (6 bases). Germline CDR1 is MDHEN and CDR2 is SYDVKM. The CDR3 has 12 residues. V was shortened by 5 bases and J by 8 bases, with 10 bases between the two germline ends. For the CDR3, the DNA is TGTGCCAGCAGTACACAGGGTCATGAGCAGTTCTTC. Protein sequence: CASSTQGHEQFF.

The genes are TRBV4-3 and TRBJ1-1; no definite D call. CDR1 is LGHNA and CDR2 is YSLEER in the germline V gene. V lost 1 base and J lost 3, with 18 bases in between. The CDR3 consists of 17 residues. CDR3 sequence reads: CASSQVLVSLRDTEAFF. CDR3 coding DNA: TGCGCCAGCAGCCAAGTGCTAGTCTCCCTACGGGACACTGAAGCTTTCTTT.

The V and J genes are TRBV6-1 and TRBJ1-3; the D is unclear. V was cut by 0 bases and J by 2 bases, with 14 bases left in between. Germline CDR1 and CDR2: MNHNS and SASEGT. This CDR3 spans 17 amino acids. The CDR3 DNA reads TGTGCCAGCAGTGAAGCATGGAGGGTTTCGCCTGGAAACACCATATATTTT. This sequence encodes CASSEAWRVSPGNTIYF.

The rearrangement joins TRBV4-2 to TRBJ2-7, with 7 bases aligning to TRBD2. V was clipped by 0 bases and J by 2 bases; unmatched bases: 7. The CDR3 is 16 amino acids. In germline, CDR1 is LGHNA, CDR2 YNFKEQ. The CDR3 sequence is CASSQDLLAATYEQYF. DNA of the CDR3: TGTGCCAGCAGCCAAGATCTCCTAGCGGCCACCTACGAGCAGTACTTC.

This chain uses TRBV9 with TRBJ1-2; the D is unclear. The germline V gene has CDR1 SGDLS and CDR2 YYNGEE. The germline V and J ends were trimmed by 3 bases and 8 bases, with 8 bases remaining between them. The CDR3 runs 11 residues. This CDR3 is CASSGSRGYTF. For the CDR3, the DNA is TGTGCCAGCAGCGGATCCCGGGGCTACACCTTC.

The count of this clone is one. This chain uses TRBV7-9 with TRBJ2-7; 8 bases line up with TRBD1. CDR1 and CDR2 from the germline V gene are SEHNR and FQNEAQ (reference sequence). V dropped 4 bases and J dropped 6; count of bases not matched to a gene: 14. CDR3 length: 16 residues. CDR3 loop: CASSYRVGQESGEQYF. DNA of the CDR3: TGTGCCAGCAGCTATCGTGTGGGACAGGAATCCGGCGAGCAGTACTTC.

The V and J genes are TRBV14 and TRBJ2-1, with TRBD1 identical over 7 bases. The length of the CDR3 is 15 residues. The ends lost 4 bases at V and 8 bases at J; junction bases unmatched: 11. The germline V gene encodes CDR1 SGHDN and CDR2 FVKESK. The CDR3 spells CASSRGTVLRDEQFF. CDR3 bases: TGTGCCAGCAGCCGAGGGACAGTCTTGAGGGATGAGCAGTTCTTC.

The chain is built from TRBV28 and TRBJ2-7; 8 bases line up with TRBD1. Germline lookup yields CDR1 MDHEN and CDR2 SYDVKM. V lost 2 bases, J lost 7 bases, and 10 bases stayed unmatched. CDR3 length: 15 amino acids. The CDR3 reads CASSLTAGGLGEQYF. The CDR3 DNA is TGTGCCAGCAGTTTAACGGCAGGGGGCCTGGGGGAGCAGTACTTC.

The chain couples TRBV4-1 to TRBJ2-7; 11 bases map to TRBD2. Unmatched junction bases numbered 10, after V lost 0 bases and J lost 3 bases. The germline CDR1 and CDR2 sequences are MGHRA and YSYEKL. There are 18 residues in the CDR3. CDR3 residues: CASSQDLFGLAGGYEQYF. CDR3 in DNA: TGCGCCAGCAGCCAAGATCTTTTCGGGCTAGCGGGGGGCTACGAGCAGTACTTC.

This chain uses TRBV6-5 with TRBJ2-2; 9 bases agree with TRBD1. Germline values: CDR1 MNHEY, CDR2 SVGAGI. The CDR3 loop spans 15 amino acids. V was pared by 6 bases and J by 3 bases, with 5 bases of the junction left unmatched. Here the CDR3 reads CASRTQGAHTGELFF. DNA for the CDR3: TGTGCCAGCAGAACACAGGGGGCTCACACCGGGGAGCTGTTTTTT.

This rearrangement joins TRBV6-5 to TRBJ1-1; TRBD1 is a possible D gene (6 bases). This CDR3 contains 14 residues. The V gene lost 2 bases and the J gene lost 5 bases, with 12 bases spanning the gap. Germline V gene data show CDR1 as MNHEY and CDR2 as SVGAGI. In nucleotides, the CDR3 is TGTGCCAGCAGTTACAACAGGGAGGGGACTGAAGCTTTCTTT. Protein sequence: CASSYNREGTEAFF.

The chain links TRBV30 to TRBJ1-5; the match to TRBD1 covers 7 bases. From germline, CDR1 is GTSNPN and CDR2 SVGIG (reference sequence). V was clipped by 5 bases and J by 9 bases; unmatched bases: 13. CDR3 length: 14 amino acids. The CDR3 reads CAWLGQGGWGPQHF. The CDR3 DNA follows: TGTGCCTGGCTCGGGCAGGGGGGCTGGGGGCCCCAGCATTTT. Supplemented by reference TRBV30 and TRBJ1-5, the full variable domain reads SQTIHQWPATLVQPVGSPLSLECTVEGTSNPNLYWYRQAAGRGLQLLFYSVGIGQISSEVPQNLSASRPQDRQFILSSKKLLLSDSGFYLCAWLGQGGWGPQHFGDGTRLSIL.

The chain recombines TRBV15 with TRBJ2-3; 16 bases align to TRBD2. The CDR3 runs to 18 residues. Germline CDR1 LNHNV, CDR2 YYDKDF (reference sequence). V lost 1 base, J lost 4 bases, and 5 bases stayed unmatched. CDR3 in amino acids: CATSRVRGLAGGPDTQYF. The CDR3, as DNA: TGTGCCACCAGCAGAGTCCGGGGACTAGCGGGAGGGCCAGATACGCAGTATTTT.

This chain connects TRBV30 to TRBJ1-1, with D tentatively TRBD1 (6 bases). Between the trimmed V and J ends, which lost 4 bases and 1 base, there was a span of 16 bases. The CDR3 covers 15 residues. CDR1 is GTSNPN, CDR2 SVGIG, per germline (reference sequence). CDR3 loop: CAWKIRGVQNTEAFF. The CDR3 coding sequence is TGTGCCTGGAAGATCAGGGGAGTTCAGAACACTGAAGCTTTCTTT.

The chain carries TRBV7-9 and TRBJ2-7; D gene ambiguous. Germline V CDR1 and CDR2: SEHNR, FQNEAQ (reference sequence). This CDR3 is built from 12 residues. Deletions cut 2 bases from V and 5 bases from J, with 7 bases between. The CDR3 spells CASSLFEDEQYF. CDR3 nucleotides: TGTGCCAGCAGCTTATTTGAGGACGAGCAGTACTTC.

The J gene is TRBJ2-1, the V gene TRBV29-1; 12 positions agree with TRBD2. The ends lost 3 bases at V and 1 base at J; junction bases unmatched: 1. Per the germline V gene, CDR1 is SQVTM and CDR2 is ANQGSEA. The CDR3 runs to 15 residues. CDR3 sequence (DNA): TGCAGCGTTGACCTAGCGGGAGGGTCCTACAATGAGCAGTTCTTC. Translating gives CSVDLAGGSYNEQFF.